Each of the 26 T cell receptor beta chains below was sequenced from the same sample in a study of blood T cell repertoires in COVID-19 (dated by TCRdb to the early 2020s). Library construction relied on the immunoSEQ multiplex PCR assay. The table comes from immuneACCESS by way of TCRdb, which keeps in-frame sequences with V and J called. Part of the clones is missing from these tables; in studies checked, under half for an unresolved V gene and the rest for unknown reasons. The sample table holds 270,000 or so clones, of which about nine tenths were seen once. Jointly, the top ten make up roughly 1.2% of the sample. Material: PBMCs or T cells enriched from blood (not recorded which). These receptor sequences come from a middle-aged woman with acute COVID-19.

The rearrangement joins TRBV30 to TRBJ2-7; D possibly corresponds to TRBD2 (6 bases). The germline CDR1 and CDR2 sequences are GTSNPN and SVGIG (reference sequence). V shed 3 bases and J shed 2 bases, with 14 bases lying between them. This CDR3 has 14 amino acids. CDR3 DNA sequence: TGTGCCTGGAGCGGGAGTGGTGGGACCTACGAGCAGTACGTC. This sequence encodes CAWSGSGGTYEQYV.

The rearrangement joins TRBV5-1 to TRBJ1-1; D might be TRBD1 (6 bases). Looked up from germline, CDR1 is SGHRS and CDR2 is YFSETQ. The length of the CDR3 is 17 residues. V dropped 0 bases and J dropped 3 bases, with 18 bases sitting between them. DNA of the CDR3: TGCGCCAGCAGCTTGGGGGCTCCACAGGGCAGTTACACTGAAGCTTTCTTT. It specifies CASSLGAPQGSYTEAFF.

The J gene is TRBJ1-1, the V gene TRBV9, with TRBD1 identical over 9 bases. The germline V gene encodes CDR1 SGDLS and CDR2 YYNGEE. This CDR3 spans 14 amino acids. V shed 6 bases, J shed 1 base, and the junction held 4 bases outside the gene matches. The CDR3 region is CASTMGQGNTEAFF. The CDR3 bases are TGTGCCAGCACCATGGGACAGGGGAACACTGAAGCTTTCTTT.

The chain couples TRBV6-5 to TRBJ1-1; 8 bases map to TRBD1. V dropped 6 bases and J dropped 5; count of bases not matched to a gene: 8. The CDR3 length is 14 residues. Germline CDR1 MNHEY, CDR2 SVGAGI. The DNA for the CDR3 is TGTGCCAGCAGCCCCGACAGGGGAGGTACTGAAGCTTTCTTT. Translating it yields CASSPDRGGTEAFF.

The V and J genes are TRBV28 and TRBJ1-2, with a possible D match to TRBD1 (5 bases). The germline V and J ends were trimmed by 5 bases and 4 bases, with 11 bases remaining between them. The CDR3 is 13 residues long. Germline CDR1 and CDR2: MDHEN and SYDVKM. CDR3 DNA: TGTGCCAGCAGTGTGGACACTCCCTATGGCTACACCTTC. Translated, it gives CASSVDTPYGYTF.

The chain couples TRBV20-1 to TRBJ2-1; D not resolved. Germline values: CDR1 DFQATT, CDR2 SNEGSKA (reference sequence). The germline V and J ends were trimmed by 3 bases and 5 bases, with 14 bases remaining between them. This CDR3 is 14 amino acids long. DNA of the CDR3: TGCAGTGCTAGTACGTCAGGATTAGACAATGAGCAGTTCTTC. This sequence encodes CSASTSGLDNEQFF.

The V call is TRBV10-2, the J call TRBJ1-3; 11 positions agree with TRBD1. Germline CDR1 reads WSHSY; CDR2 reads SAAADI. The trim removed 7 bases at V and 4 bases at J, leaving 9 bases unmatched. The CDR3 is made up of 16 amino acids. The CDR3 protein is CASTRDRGIGGNTIYF. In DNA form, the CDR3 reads TGCGCCAGCACGCGGGACAGGGGGATTGGCGGAAACACCATATATTTT.

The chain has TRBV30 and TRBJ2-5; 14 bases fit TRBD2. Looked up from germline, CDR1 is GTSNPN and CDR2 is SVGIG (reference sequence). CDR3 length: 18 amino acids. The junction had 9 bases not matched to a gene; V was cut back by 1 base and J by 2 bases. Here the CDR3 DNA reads TGTGCCTGGAGTGCCGGGGGACTAGCGGGAGTGGCGCAAGAGACCCAGTACTTC. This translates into CAWSAGGLAGVAQETQYF.

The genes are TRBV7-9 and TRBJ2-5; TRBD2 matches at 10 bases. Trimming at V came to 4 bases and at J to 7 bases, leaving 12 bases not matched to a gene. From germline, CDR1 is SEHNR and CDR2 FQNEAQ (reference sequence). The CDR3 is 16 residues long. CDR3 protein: CASSSPGLAARGTQYF. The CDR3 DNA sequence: TGTGCCAGCAGCTCCCCCGGACTAGCGGCCCGGGGGACCCAGTACTTC.

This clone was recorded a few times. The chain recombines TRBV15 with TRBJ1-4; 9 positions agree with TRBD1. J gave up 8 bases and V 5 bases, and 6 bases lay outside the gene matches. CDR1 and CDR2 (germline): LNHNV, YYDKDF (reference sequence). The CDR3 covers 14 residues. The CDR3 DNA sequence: TGTGCCACCAGCCCGGGACAGGGTGAAGAAAAACTGTTTTTT. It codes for CATSPGQGEEKLFF.

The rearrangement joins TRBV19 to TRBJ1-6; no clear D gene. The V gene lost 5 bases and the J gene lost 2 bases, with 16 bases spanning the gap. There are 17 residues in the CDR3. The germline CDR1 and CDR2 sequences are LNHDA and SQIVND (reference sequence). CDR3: CASSPVGSSAYNSPLHF. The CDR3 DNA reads TGTGCCAGTAGTCCAGTGGGGAGCAGCGCCTATAATTCACCCCTCCACTTT.

The CDR3 region has the DNA TGTGCCAGCAGCTTGCTAGACGGGGGGGCCAGGGGCACTGAAGCTTTCTTT. This codes for CASSLLDGGARGTEAFF. The gene calls are TRBV5-6 and TRBJ1-1; the D gene is possibly TRBD1 (6 bases). The ends were cut back, 1 base at V and 4 bases at J, with 20 bases in the middle. There are 17 residues in the CDR3. Germline CDR1 and CDR2: SGHDT and YYEEEE.

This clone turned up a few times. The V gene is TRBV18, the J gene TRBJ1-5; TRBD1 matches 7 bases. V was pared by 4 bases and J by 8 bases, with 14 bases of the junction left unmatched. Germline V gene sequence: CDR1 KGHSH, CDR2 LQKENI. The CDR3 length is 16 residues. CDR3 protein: CASSRNNQGGKEPQHF. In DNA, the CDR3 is TGTGCCAGCTCACGAAACAACCAGGGGGGAAAGGAGCCCCAGCATTTT.

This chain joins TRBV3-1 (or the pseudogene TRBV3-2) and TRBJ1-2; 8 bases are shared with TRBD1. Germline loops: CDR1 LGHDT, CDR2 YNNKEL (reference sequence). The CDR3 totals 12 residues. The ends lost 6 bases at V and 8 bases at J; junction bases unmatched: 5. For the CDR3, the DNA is TGTGCCAGCAGTGACAGGGGCCGCGGCTACACCTTC. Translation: CASSDRGRGYTF.

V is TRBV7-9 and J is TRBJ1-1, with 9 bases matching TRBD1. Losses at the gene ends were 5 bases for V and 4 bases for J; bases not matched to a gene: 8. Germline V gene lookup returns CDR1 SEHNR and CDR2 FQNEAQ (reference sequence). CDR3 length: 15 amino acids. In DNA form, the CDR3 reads TGTGCCAGCAGCGCGCACAGGGGGCGAACCACTGAAGCTTTCTTT. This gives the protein CASSAHRGRTTEAFF.

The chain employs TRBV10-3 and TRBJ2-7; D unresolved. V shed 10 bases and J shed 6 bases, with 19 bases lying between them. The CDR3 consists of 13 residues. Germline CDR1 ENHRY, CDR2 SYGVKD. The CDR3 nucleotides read TGTGCCACCCGAAAGGTGGGCCCTTCCGAGCAGTACTTC. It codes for CATRKVGPSEQYF.

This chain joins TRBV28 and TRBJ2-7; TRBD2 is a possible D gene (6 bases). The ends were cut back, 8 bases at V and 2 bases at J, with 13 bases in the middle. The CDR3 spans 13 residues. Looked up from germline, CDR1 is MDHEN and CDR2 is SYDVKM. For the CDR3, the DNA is TGTGCCAGCTTAGGTGGGAGGACCTACGAGCAGTACTTC. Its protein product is CASLGGRTYEQYF.

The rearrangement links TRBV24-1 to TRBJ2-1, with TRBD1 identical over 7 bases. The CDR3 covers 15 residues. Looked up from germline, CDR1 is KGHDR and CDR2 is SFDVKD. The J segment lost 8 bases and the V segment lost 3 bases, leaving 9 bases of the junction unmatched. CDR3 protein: CATSDSPRGRDEQFF. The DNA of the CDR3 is TGTGCCACCAGTGATAGCCCTAGGGGGCGGGATGAGCAGTTCTTC.

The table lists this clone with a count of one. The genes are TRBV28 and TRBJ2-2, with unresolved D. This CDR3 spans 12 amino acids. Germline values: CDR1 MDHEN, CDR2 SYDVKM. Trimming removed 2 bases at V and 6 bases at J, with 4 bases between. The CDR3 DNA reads TGTGCCAGCAGTTTACTCGCCGGGGAGCTGTTTTTT. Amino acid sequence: CASSLLAGELFF.

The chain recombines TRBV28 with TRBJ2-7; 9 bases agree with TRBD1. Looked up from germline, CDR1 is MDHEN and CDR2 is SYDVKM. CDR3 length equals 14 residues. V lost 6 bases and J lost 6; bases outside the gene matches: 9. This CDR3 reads CASSNGQGPVEQYF. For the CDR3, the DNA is TGTGCCAGCAGCAATGGACAGGGGCCGGTCGAGCAGTACTTC.

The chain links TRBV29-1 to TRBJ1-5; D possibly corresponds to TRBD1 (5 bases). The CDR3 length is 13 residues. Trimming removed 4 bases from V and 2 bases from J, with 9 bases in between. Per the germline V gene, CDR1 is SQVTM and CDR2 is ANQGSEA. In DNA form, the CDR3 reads TGCAGCGTTGGCTGGGGCCGCAATCAGCCCCAGCATTTT. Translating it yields CSVGWGRNQPQHF.

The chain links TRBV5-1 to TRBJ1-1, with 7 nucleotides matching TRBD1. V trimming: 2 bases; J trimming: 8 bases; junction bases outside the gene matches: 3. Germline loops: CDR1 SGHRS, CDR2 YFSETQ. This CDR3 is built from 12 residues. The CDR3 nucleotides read TGCGCCAGCAGCTTAGGGACAGACGAAGCTTTCTTT. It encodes CASSLGTDEAFF.

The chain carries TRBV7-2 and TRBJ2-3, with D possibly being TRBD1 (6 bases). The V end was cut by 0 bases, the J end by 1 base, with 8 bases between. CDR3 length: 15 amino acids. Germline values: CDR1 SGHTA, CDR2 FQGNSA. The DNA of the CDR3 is TGTGCCAGCAGCTTAGCTTACAGGGGCACAGATACGCAGTATTTT. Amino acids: CASSLAYRGTDTQYF.

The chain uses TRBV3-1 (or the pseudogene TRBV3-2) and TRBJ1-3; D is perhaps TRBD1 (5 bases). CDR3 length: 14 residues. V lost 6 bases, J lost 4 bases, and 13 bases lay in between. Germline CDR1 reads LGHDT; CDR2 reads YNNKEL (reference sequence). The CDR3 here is CASRPTGVGNTIYF. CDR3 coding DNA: TGTGCCAGCAGACCAACGGGGGTCGGAAACACCATATATTTT.

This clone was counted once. The CDR3 DNA reads TGTGCCAGCAGCTTGGGCCTAGCGGGGAGGGGTGAGCAGTTCTTC. Protein: CASSLGLAGRGEQFF. The chain links TRBV13 to TRBJ2-1, with 9 bases lining up with TRBD2. V lost 3 bases, J lost 9 bases, and 9 bases stayed unmatched. Germline CDR1 reads PRHDT; CDR2 reads FYEKMQ (reference sequence). This CDR3 spans 15 amino acids.

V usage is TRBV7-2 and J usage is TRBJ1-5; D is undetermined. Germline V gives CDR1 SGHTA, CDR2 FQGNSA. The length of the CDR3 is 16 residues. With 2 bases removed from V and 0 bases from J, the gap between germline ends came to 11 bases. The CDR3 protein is CASSLYTAGSNQPQHF. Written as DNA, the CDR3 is TGTGCCAGCAGCTTATATACGGCAGGTAGCAATCAGCCCCAGCATTTT.